This T cell receptor (beta chain) was identified during a study of T cell responses to AZD1222 COVID-19 vaccine. Findings and caveats of the study: The breadth and depth of Spike-specific TCRs increased once two AZD1222 doses had been given. Donors were largely white British and mainly female; clonal diversity was possibly underestimated. Repertoires were obtained solely post-peak T cell response.

Some clones are missing from TCRdb's copy, which holds only in-frame ones; the method was immunoSEQ multiplex PCR. The data contain 210,000 or so clones, approximately 94% of them singletons. Concerning this clone itself: Its specificity is not known.

This TCR derives from an adult in good health. Sequenced material: peripheral blood, taken on day 0 of MenACWY control vaccination.

For the CDR3, the DNA is TGTGCCAGCAGTAACACGGACAGACCGAAAGCTTTCTTT. This translates into CASSNTDRPKAFF. The chain couples TRBV12-3 or TRBV12-4 to TRBJ1-1, with a tentative D call TRBD1 (6 bases). The V end was cut by 5 bases, the J end by 9 bases, with 16 bases between. CDR3 size: 13 residues.